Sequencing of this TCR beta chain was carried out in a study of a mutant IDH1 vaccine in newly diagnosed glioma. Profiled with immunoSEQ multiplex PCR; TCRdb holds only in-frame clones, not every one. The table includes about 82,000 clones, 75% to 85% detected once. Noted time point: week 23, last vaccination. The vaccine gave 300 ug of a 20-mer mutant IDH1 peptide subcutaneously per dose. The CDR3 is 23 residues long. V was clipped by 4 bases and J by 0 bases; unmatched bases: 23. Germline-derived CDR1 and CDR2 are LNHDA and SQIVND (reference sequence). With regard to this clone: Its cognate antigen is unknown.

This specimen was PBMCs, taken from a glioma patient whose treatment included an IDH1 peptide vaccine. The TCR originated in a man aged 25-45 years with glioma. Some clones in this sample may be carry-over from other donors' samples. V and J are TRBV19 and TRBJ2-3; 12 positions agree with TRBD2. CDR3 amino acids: CASSTLGPGWLAGGHRSTDTQYF. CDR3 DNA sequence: TGTGCCAGTAGTACCCTGGGTCCAGGGTGGCTAGCGGGGGGGCACCGCAGCACAGATACGCAGTATTTT.